In its sample, the clone carrying this TCR beta chain was seen many times. Its matching antigen is unknown. TCR beta CDR3 regions were amplified from RNA transcripts. The HTBI set primed first-round TCR CDR3 RT-PCR. TCRdb reanalysed the multiplex PCR reads using MiXCR and keeps one entry per CDR3 protein. Seen here are 390,000 or so distinct CDR3 sequences, approximately 14% observed once, and the top ten hold approximately 13%. This CDR3 has 13 amino acids. In germline, CDR1 is DFQATT, CDR2 SNEGSKA (reference sequence). The V end lost 3 bases, the J end lost 2 bases, and 10 bases lay between the germline ends. These data are taken from a study of T cells in Graves' hyperthyroidism and ophthalmopathy. Study outcomes and limitations: In the analysis, a 13 V-J model separated ophthalmopathy from stable hyperthyroidism. Blood also carried most thyroid clonotypes expanded above 0.001.

The sample taken for sequencing was blood. The receptor was derived from a man between 18 and 29 years old with Graves' ophthalmopathy. V and J are TRBV20-1 and TRBJ1-1; no reliable D call. The CDR3 DNA is TGCAGTGCTAGTGGTGGACCTAACACTGAAGCTTTCTTT. Protein: CSASGGPNTEAFF.